A single sample is the source of the 24 T cell receptor beta chains below, sequenced in a study of T cell changes during pregnancy in multiple sclerosis. Generated by immunoSEQ multiplex PCR, the TCRdb table keeps only in-frame clones and is missing some. The table has 39,000 or so clones, around 90% seen once. The specimen was CD4+ T cells from peripheral blood mononuclear cells, collected after pregnancy. Receptor source: a female donor in good health, enrolled as a control in a pregnancy study.

The chain combines TRBV6-1 with TRBJ2-7; D possibly corresponds to TRBD1 (6 bases). Trimming took 6 bases from V and 3 from J, leaving 12 bases between them. Germline CDR1 and CDR2: MNHNS and SASEGT. There are 13 residues in the CDR3. CDR3 sequence reads: CASSVQQGYEQYF. Written as DNA, the CDR3 is TGTGCCAGCAGCGTCCAACAGGGCTACGAGCAGTACTTC.

This clone was detected only once. This chain uses TRBV7-2 with TRBJ2-2, with 14 bases aligning to TRBD2. This CDR3 contains 16 residues. Germline loops: CDR1 SGHTA, CDR2 FQGNSA. V was clipped by 4 bases and J by 6 bases; unmatched bases: 4. CDR3 DNA: TGTGCCAGCAGCTCAGGACTAGCGGGAGGTTCCGGGGAGCTGTTTTTT. Residues: CASSSGLAGGSGELFF.

V is TRBV12-5 and J is TRBJ1-5; D is unresolved. V was pared by 6 bases and J by 3 bases, with 15 bases between. Germline CDR1 LGHNT, CDR2 FRNRAP. The CDR3 loop spans 15 amino acids. CDR3 residues: CASGEGGLDNQPQHF. The DNA for the CDR3 is TGTGCTAGTGGCGAGGGAGGGTTGGACAATCAGCCCCAGCATTTT.

This rearrangement joins TRBV6-1 to TRBJ1-1; D remains unclear. CDR1 is MNHNS and CDR2 is SASEGT in the germline V gene. Trimming removed 0 bases at V and 1 base at J, with 15 bases between. There are 17 residues in the CDR3. This chain's CDR3 is CASSEAGRRVANTEAFF. The DNA of the CDR3 is TGTGCCAGCAGTGAAGCGGGTAGGAGGGTGGCGAACACTGAAGCTTTCTTT.

The chain is built from TRBV30 and TRBJ2-1, with 10 bases fitting TRBD2. Germline V gene data show CDR1 as GTSNPN and CDR2 as SVGIG (reference sequence). This CDR3 contains 13 residues. The junction had 10 bases not matched to a gene; V was cut back by 4 bases and J by 13 bases. The DNA of the CDR3 is TGTGCCTGGATGCCTAGCCTAGCGGGGGCCCAGTTCTTC. Translating it yields CAWMPSLAGAQFF.

The rearrangement links TRBV9 to TRBJ1-1; D is ambiguous. The CDR3 sequence is 15 residues long. Germline CDR1 SGDLS, CDR2 YYNGEE. V lost 1 base, J lost 0 bases, and 10 bases lay in between. The CDR3 spells CASSVLPELNTEAFF. CDR3 sequence (DNA): TGTGCCAGCAGCGTACTGCCAGAACTGAACACTGAAGCTTTCTTT.

The V and J genes are TRBV5-1 and TRBJ2-1; the D is unclear. Germline-derived CDR1 and CDR2 are SGHRS and YFSETQ. The ends were cut back, 1 base at V and 6 bases at J, with 17 bases in the middle. The CDR3 extends over 16 amino acids. The CDR3 sequence: CASSLTGLESSNEQFF. The DNA of the CDR3 is TGCGCCAGCAGCTTGACCGGGTTAGAATCTTCCAATGAGCAGTTCTTC.

The genes are TRBV6-5 and TRBJ2-7; 8 bases map to TRBD1. The CDR3 has 15 residues. Germline V gene lookup returns CDR1 MNHEY and CDR2 SVGAGI. After removal of 5 bases from V and 6 bases from J, the junction contained 12 bases not matched to a gene. Here the CDR3 DNA reads TGTGCCAGCAGTCTAGTCCAGGGGGCCTCCGGCGAGCAGTACTTC. Protein sequence: CASSLVQGASGEQYF.

The rearrangement uses TRBV5-6 and TRBJ2-7, with 7 bases identical to TRBD1. Per germline, CDR1 SGHDT and CDR2 YYEEEE. CDR3 length equals 15 residues. With V trimmed by 2 bases and J by 2 bases, 7 bases remained unmatched. CDR3 bases: TGTGCCAGCAGCTTTCGGGACAGAACTCCCTACGAGCAGTACTTC. Residues: CASSFRDRTPYEQYF.

The chain is built from TRBV27 and TRBJ1-2; 8 positions match TRBD1. This CDR3 is 14 amino acids long. V gave up 6 bases and J gave up 8 bases; unmatched junction bases: 11. The germline gives CDR1 MNHEY, CDR2 SMNVEV (reference sequence). CDR3 residues: CASRDSRGPRGYTF. The CDR3 bases are TGTGCCAGCAGGGATTCCAGGGGGCCGCGGGGCTACACCTTC.

This chain uses TRBV6-5 with TRBJ2-1, with 11 bases that match TRBD2. Germline V lookup: CDR1 MNHEY, CDR2 SVGAGI. The V gene end was trimmed by 0 bases and the J gene end by 6 bases; junction bases not matched to a gene: 4. The CDR3 extends over 16 amino acids. The CDR3 coding sequence is TGTGCCAGCAGTTACTCGGGACTAGCGGCGTCCAATGAGCAGTTCTTC. Translating it yields CASSYSGLAASNEQFF.

This chain uses TRBV5-5 with TRBJ2-7; TRBD2 might be the D (5 bases). The V end was cut by 4 bases, the J end by 2 bases, with 13 bases between. Germline lookup yields CDR1 SGHKS and CDR2 YYEKEE (reference sequence). This CDR3 is 14 amino acids long. The CDR3 DNA is TGTGCCAGCAGCCGTGGTACTAGTACCTACGAGCAGTACTTC. This gives the protein CASSRGTSTYEQYF.

The gene calls are TRBV9 and TRBJ1-3; D is unclear. V lost 0 bases to trimming and J lost 0 bases, with 7 bases between them. The CDR3 extends over 15 amino acids. Germline CDR1 reads SGDLS; CDR2 reads YYNGEE. The CDR3 sequence is CASSVGQVSGNTIYF. The DNA for the CDR3 is TGTGCCAGCAGCGTAGGGCAGGTCTCTGGAAACACCATATATTTT.

The chain uses TRBV11-1 and TRBJ2-7, with TRBD1 matching 8 bases. Germline loops: CDR1 SGHAT, CDR2 FQDESV (reference sequence). This CDR3 is 13 amino acids long. With 5 bases clipped from V and 2 bases from J, the junction kept 2 bases outside the gene matches. The CDR3 here is CASSNRGAYEQYF. DNA of the CDR3: TGTGCCAGCAGCAACAGGGGGGCCTACGAGCAGTACTTC.

Note on this clone: One end of the junction fails to match germline, which may point to a read error. The chain has TRBV7-9 and TRBJ1-2; D is ambiguous. Germline assignment: CDR1 SEHNR and CDR2 FQNEAQ (reference sequence). The CDR3 spans 16 residues. The CDR3 nucleotides are TGTGCCAGCAGCTTAGCGCTCTCAGATTATTACTACGGCTACACCTTC. This encodes CASSLALSDYYYGYTF.

The gene calls are TRBV5-1 and TRBJ2-7, with D possibly TRBD1 on 5 matching bases. This CDR3 has 14 residues. Germline-derived CDR1 and CDR2 are SGHRS and YFSETQ. Between the trimmed V and J ends, which lost 1 base and 2 bases, there was a span of 10 bases. The CDR3 loop is CASSLTGLPYEQYF. Written as DNA, the CDR3 is TGCGCCAGCAGCTTGACAGGCCTTCCCTACGAGCAGTACTTC. Full variable domain (rest looked up from reference TRBV5-1 and TRBJ2-7): KAGVTQTPRYLIKTRGQQVTLSCSPISGHRSVSWYQQTPGQGLQFLFEYFSETQRNKGNFPGRFSGRQFSNSRSEMNVSTLELGDSALYLCASSLTGLPYEQYFGPGTRLTVT.

The chain links TRBV19 to TRBJ1-2; 9 positions agree with TRBD1. J gave up 6 bases and V 3 bases, and 5 bases lay outside the gene matches. Germline V lookup: CDR1 LNHDA, CDR2 SQIVND (reference sequence). The CDR3 runs to 14 residues. This chain's CDR3 is CASSMPQGANGYTF. In nucleotides, the CDR3 is TGTGCCAGTAGTATGCCACAGGGGGCGAATGGCTACACCTTC.

The CDR3 protein is CASSAGTSGPNTQYF. The CDR3 region has the DNA TGTGCCAGCAGTGCCGGGACTAGCGGTCCCAATACGCAGTATTTT. The rearrangement links TRBV28 to TRBJ2-3; 11 bases fit TRBD2. The CDR3 is made up of 15 amino acids. The ends lost 5 bases at V and 7 bases at J; junction bases unmatched: 8. The germline V gene has CDR1 MDHEN and CDR2 SYDVKM. The entire variable domain, with the rest obtained from reference TRBV28 and TRBJ2-3, is as follows: DVKVTQSSRYLVKRTGEKVFLECVQDMDHENMFWYRQDPGLGLRLIYFSYDVKMKEKGDIPEGYSVSREKKERFSLILESASTNQTSMYLCASSAGTSGPNTQYFGPGTRLTVL.

The chain joins TRBV27 to TRBJ2-7; possibly TRBD2 for D (5 bases). CDR3 length: 14 amino acids. Germline CDR1 and CDR2: MNHEY and SMNVEV (reference sequence). The germline V and J ends were trimmed by 7 bases and 2 bases, with 15 bases remaining between them. CDR3: CASKGGSATYEQYF. For the CDR3, the DNA is TGTGCCAGCAAGGGTGGGAGCGCTACCTACGAGCAGTACTTC.

The CDR3 DNA follows: TGTGCCAGCAGCGTAGGACTAGGGAACTATGGCTACACCTTC. Translation: CASSVGLGNYGYTF. The chain recombines TRBV9 with TRBJ1-2; D remains unclear. From germline, CDR1 is SGDLS and CDR2 YYNGEE. This CDR3 spans 14 amino acids. V dropped 0 bases and J dropped 2 bases, with 8 bases sitting between them.

CDR3 sequence (DNA): TGCGCCAGCAGCTGGAGGCTAGCGGGAGGGGAGGATACGCAGTATTTT. It yields the protein CASSWRLAGGEDTQYF. The J gene is TRBJ2-3, the V gene TRBV5-1; 12 bases match TRBD2. Germline V gives CDR1 SGHRS, CDR2 YFSETQ. The trim removed 3 bases at V and 6 bases at J, leaving 8 bases unmatched. The CDR3 runs to 16 residues.

This chain uses TRBV19 with TRBJ1-5; D not resolved. The CDR3 has 13 amino acids. The germline CDR1 and CDR2 sequences are LNHDA and SQIVND (reference sequence). V lost 6 bases and J lost 4, with 10 bases in between. The CDR3 loop is CASRGSGNQPQHF. CDR3 in DNA: TGTGCCAGTAGAGGATCCGGGAATCAGCCCCAGCATTTT.

The chain has TRBV6-1 and TRBJ2-7; D is unresolved. The V end was cut by 4 bases, the J end by 7 bases, with 8 bases between. This CDR3 region has 11 residues. The germline CDR1 and CDR2 sequences are MNHNS and SASEGT. The CDR3 bases are TGTGCCAGCAGTGCCGGTTGGGAGCAGTACTTC. It yields the protein CASSAGWEQYF.

This clone has a single count. J is TRBJ2-3 and V is TRBV2; 10 nucleotides match TRBD2. Germline V lookup: CDR1 SNHLY, CDR2 FYNNEI. With 2 bases clipped from V and 4 bases from J, the junction kept 12 bases outside the gene matches. The CDR3 sequence is 18 residues long. CDR3 residues: CASSESLLLAGDPDTQYF. In nucleotides, the CDR3 is TGTGCCAGCAGTGAATCCCTACTGCTAGCGGGGGACCCAGATACGCAGTATTTT.